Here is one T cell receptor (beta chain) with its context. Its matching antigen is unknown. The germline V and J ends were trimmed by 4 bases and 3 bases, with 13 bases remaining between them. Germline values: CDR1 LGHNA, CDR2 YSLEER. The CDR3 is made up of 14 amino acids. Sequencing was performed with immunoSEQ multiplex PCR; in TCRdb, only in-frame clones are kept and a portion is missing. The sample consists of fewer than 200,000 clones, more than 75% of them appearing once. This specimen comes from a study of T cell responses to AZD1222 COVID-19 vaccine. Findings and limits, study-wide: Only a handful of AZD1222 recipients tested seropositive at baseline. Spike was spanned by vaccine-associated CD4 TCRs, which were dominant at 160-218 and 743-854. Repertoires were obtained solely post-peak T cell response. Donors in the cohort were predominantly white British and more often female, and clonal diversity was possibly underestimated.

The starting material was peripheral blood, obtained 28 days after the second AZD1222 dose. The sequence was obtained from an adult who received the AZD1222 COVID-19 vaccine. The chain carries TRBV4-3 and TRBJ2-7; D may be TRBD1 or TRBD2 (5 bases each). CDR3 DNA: TGCGCCAGCAGCCGAGGACTTGGGGGCTACGAGCAGTACTTC. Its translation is CASSRGLGGYEQYF.